Below, 17 T cell receptor beta chains from the same sample are listed, as sequenced in a study of T cells after yellow fever vaccination. MiXCR, applied by TCRdb to the 5' RACE reads, yields one record per CDR3 protein. Here the sample spans 310,000 or so distinct CDR3 sequences, around 6.8% being singletons. Sequenced material: PBMCs, taken roughly seven weeks after the first yellow fever vaccination. The receptors originated from a man aged 18 to 30 who received the YFV17D yellow fever vaccine.

This rearrangement joins TRBV7-8 to TRBJ2-2, with a weak D call TRBD2 (6 bases). This CDR3 is built from 13 residues. V lost 11 bases and J 4 bases, leaving 14 bases between the germline ends. Germline V gene lookup returns CDR1 SGHVS and CDR2 FQNEAQ. CDR3 in amino acids: CAERGGSTGELFF. CDR3 sequence (DNA): TGTGCCGAAAGGGGAGGTTCCACCGGGGAGCTGTTTTTT. Supplemented by reference TRBV7-8 and TRBJ2-2, the full variable domain reads GAGVSQSPRYKVAKRGQDVALRCDPISGHVSLFWYQQALGQGPEFLTYFQNEAQLDKSGLPSDRFFAERPEGSVSTLKIQRTQQEDSAVYLCAERGGSTGELFFGEGSRLTVL.

The gene calls are TRBV7-9 and TRBJ2-3, with TRBD2 matching 7 bases. V shed 5 bases, J shed 4 bases, and the junction held 6 bases outside the gene matches. The germline V gene encodes CDR1 SEHNR and CDR2 FQNEAQ (reference sequence). The CDR3 is 14 amino acids. In nucleotides, the CDR3 is TGTGCCAGCAGCCCGACGGCGGGGGCAGATACGCAGTATTTT. Amino acids: CASSPTAGADTQYF.

There are many counts of this clonotype. The rearrangement joins TRBV5-4 to TRBJ1-1; 9 nucleotides agree with TRBD1. CDR3 size: 14 residues. The J segment lost 7 bases and the V segment lost 4 bases, leaving 8 bases of the junction unmatched. Germline V gene data show CDR1 as SGHNT and CDR2 as YYREEE (reference sequence). As DNA, the CDR3 is TGTGCCAGCAGCCTAAACACAGGGGGCGGTGAAGCTTTCTTT. Amino acids: CASSLNTGGGEAFF.

The table lists this clonotype with a few counts. The J gene is TRBJ1-1, the V gene TRBV29-1; the match to TRBD1 covers 7 bases. Losses at the gene ends were 4 bases for V and 4 bases for J; bases not matched to a gene: 3. There are 12 residues in the CDR3. Germline CDR1 is SQVTM and CDR2 is ANQGSEA. The CDR3 region is CSVGQGVTEAFF. CDR3 sequence (DNA): TGCAGCGTTGGCCAGGGGGTCACTGAAGCTTTCTTT.

In its sample, this clonotype was seen a few times. V usage is TRBV20-1 and J usage is TRBJ1-3; 7 bases match TRBD1. The CDR3 consists of 14 residues. V gave up 5 bases and J gave up 0 bases; unmatched junction bases: 4. Germline CDR1 DFQATT, CDR2 SNEGSKA (reference sequence). The CDR3 DNA reads as TGCAGTGCTGGGACAGAACTCTCTGGAAACACCATATATTTT. Translation: CSAGTELSGNTIYF.

The sample holds many counts of this clonotype. CDR3 nucleotides: TGTGCCAGCAGCCCCCGGACTAGCGGGGGCAATGAGCAGTTCTTC. It is translated as CASSPRTSGGNEQFF. The gene calls are TRBV7-7 and TRBJ2-1; 13 nucleotides align to TRBD2. CDR1 is SSHAT and CDR2 is FNYEAQ in the germline V gene (reference sequence). With 5 bases clipped from V and 6 bases from J, the junction kept 4 bases outside the gene matches. CDR3 size: 15 residues.

This clonotype showed up just a few times. The rearrangement joins TRBV11-2 to TRBJ2-4; 9 bases fit TRBD1. Germline CDR1 reads SGHAT; CDR2 reads FQNNGV. The junction had 13 bases not matched to a gene; V was cut back by 6 bases and J by 1 base. This CDR3 spans 18 amino acids. CDR3 loop: CASRSQLAGQGAKNIQYF. DNA for the CDR3: TGTGCCAGCAGATCTCAACTGGCGGGACAGGGCGCCAAAAACATTCAGTACTTC.

This clonotype was detected many times. Here the CDR3 DNA reads TGCGCCAGCAGCCGCGACAGGCTTGTTAATTCACCCCTCCACTTT. It specifies CASSRDRLVNSPLHF. The chain carries TRBV4-3 and TRBJ1-6; D might be TRBD1 (6 bases). CDR3 length: 15 amino acids. The V end was cut by 4 bases, the J end by 6 bases, with 13 bases between. Looked up from germline, CDR1 is LGHNA and CDR2 is YSLEER.

The V and J genes are TRBV20-1 and TRBJ2-5; 8 bases are shared with TRBD2. Germline values: CDR1 DFQATT, CDR2 SNEGSKA (reference sequence). J was trimmed by 4 bases and V by 1 base; bases with no gene match: 2. CDR3 length: 13 residues. CDR3 sequence (DNA): TGCAGTGCTAGAGGCGCGGGGGGAGAGACCCAGTACTTC. Residues: CSARGAGGETQYF.

This clonotype was recorded at least ten times. This rearrangement joins TRBV7-8 to TRBJ1-5; unclear D gene. V was pared by 1 base and J by 5 bases, with 6 bases between. The germline V gene encodes CDR1 SGHVS and CDR2 FQNEAQ. This CDR3 is 13 amino acids long. The CDR3 is CASSLDRYQPQHF. In nucleotides, the CDR3 is TGTGCCAGCAGCTTAGACCGATATCAGCCCCAGCATTTT.

In this sample, this clonotype turned up a few times. This sequence joins TRBV29-1 and TRBJ1-2, with D hard to call. Germline CDR1 reads SQVTM; CDR2 reads ANQGSEA. The V gene lost 4 bases and the J gene lost 7 bases, with 7 bases spanning the gap. CDR3 length: 10 residues. CDR3 DNA sequence: TGCAGCGTTGTAGAGGTTGGCTACACCTTC. Protein: CSVVEVGYTF.

This clonotype occurred many times. The rearrangement uses TRBV6-5 and TRBJ2-2; TRBD1 is a possible D gene (5 bases). CDR1 is MNHEY and CDR2 is SVGAGI in the germline V gene. The CDR3 runs 17 residues. V was trimmed by 0 bases and J by 4 bases, leaving 15 bases between them. The CDR3 here is CASSYSPGLSGTGELFF. CDR3 in DNA: TGTGCCAGCAGTTACTCCCCAGGGTTGTCCGGCACCGGGGAGCTGTTTTTT.

Here the CDR3 DNA reads TGTGCCATCAGTGATACTAGCGGGGGCACCGGGGAGCTGTTTTTT. Encoded protein: CAISDTSGGTGELFF. The chain employs TRBV10-3 and TRBJ2-2; TRBD2 matches at 11 bases. V lost 3 bases and J lost 4; bases outside the gene matches: 1. Germline CDR1 and CDR2: ENHRY and SYGVKD. The length of the CDR3 is 15 residues.

Only a few counts were recorded for this clonotype. V and J are TRBV12-3 or TRBV12-4 and TRBJ2-5, with a weak D call TRBD2 (6 bases). V was shortened by 5 bases and J by 1 base, with 11 bases between the two germline ends. The CDR3 is made up of 14 amino acids. The CDR3 DNA reads as TGTGCCAGCAGTACCTGGGACTCCCAAGAGACCCAGTACTTC. Encoded protein: CASSTWDSQETQYF.

The chain joins TRBV6-2 or TRBV6-3 to TRBJ1-1; D is uncertain. Germline-derived CDR1 and CDR2 are MNHEY and SVGEGT. The CDR3 runs 12 residues. V gave up 11 bases and J gave up 2 bases, with 12 bases separating them. CDR3 sequence (DNA): TGTGCCGCGGAACAGCCCAACACTGAAGCTTTCTTT. Translated, it gives CAAEQPNTEAFF.

There are many counts of this clonotype. The V call is TRBV12-3 or TRBV12-4, the J call TRBJ2-2; TRBD1 is a possible D gene (6 bases). Trimming took off 3 bases at V and 9 bases at J, with 8 bases between the two ends. The CDR3 runs to 12 residues. This chain's CDR3 is CASSLGAWELFF. In DNA, the CDR3 is TGTGCCAGCAGTTTGGGGGCGTGGGAGCTGTTTTTT.

There are many counts of this clonotype. The gene calls are TRBV20-1 and TRBJ1-1; TRBD1 is a possible D gene (5 bases). The CDR3 loop spans 14 amino acids. V gave up 5 bases and J gave up 1 base, with 14 bases separating them. The germline CDR1 and CDR2 sequences are DFQATT and SNEGSKA (reference sequence). The CDR3 sequence is CSAPRWQGNTEAFF. CDR3 DNA sequence: TGCAGTGCTCCCCGTTGGCAGGGGAACACTGAAGCTTTCTTT.